The 10 T cell receptor beta chains below were found in one sample sequenced in a study of control samples from healthy donors and cancer patients. Profiled with immunoSEQ multiplex PCR; TCRdb holds only in-frame clones, not every one. The data hold around 200,000 clones, with over 80% observed a single time. The sequencing sample was made of blood. The receptors shown here come from a young man in good health.

V usage is TRBV10-3 and J usage is TRBJ1-6; weak D call: TRBD1 (5 bases). This CDR3 is built from 13 residues. The germline V and J ends were trimmed by 9 bases and 5 bases, with 11 bases remaining between them. Germline CDR1 is ENHRY and CDR2 is SYGVKD. The CDR3 protein is CAIRGRDNSPLHF. CDR3 coding DNA: TGTGCCATAAGGGGACGGGATAATTCACCCCTCCACTTT.

V and J are TRBV9 and TRBJ1-6, with D perhaps matching TRBD1 (5 bases). Trimming shortened V by 2 bases and J by 7 bases, and 16 bases separated the two germline ends. The CDR3 is 16 amino acids. Germline values: CDR1 SGDLS, CDR2 YYNGEE. CDR3 bases: TGTGCCAGCAGCGTTTTCAGGGAGCCGGGAAATTCACCCCTCCACTTT. Translating it yields CASSVFREPGNSPLHF.

This chain joins TRBV19 and TRBJ1-4; D gene unclear. The CDR3 runs to 13 residues. The germline V and J ends were trimmed by 5 bases and 4 bases, with 8 bases remaining between them. Germline CDR1 reads LNHDA; CDR2 reads SQIVND (reference sequence). CDR3 in amino acids: CASSQGYNEKLFF. Here the CDR3 DNA reads TGTGCCAGTAGTCAAGGCTATAATGAAAAACTGTTTTTT.

The chain uses TRBV5-5 and TRBJ1-1; D is ambiguous. The CDR3 covers 12 residues. V shed 0 bases and J shed 7 bases, with 7 bases lying between them. The germline V gene encodes CDR1 SGHKS and CDR2 YYEKEE (reference sequence). The chain's CDR3 is CASSLGTSEAFF. The DNA for the CDR3 is TGTGCCAGCAGCTTGGGAACCAGTGAAGCTTTCTTT.

The chain joins TRBV5-1 to TRBJ2-5, with TRBD1 identical over 10 bases. This CDR3 has 16 amino acids. Germline CDR1 SGHRS, CDR2 YFSETQ. Trimming took 1 base from V and 4 from J; bases not matched to a gene: 7. CDR3 amino acids: CASSLNVGQGGETQYF. In DNA form, the CDR3 reads TGCGCCAGCAGCTTGAATGTTGGACAGGGGGGAGAGACCCAGTACTTC.

This clone came up many times. In DNA form, the CDR3 reads TGTGCCAGCAGTGACCCCGGGGGGCCCGAGGACGACTATGGCTACACCTTC. It codes for CASSDPGGPEDDYGYTF. The chain employs TRBV6-1 and TRBJ1-2, with a weak D call TRBD1 (6 bases). V was shortened by 3 bases and J by 3 bases, with 20 bases between the two germline ends. CDR1 and CDR2 (germline): MNHNS, SASEGT. This CDR3 has 17 residues.

The chain carries TRBV2 and TRBJ2-3, with D tentatively TRBD1 (6 bases). CDR1 is SNHLY and CDR2 is FYNNEI in the germline V gene. The V end was cut by 4 bases, the J end by 3 bases, with 8 bases between. The CDR3 extends over 13 amino acids. Here the CDR3 DNA reads TGTGCCAGCAGTGCCCAGGGGACAGATACGCAGTATTTT. This codes for CASSAQGTDTQYF.

V is TRBV18 and J is TRBJ1-4; tentatively, D is TRBD1 (6 bases). The CDR3 has 15 amino acids. The V and J ends lost 5 bases and 5 bases respectively, with 15 bases between them. Germline values: CDR1 KGHSH, CDR2 LQKENI. CDR3 region: CASSGVTGMNEKLFF. CDR3 bases: TGTGCCAGCTCAGGCGTCACAGGGATGAATGAAAAACTGTTTTTT.

This sequence joins TRBV29-1 and TRBJ2-2; 7 bases map to TRBD2. The CDR3 contains 15 residues. Trimming at V came to 7 bases and at J to 4 bases, leaving 12 bases not matched to a gene. CDR1 SQVTM and CDR2 ANQGSEA come from the germline V gene. CDR3 region: CSGRGDGLFTGELFF. CDR3 bases: TGCAGCGGCCGGGGGGACGGATTATTCACCGGGGAGCTGTTTTTT.

The chain couples TRBV5-1 to TRBJ2-7, with 9 nucleotides matching TRBD1. Trimming cost V 4 bases and J 3 bases; bases outside gene matches: 8. In germline, CDR1 is SGHRS, CDR2 YFSETQ. There are 15 residues in the CDR3. This chain's CDR3 is CASSPMGQGFYEQYF. DNA of the CDR3: TGCGCCAGCAGCCCAATGGGACAGGGCTTCTACGAGCAGTACTTC.